This TCR beta chain came from a study of OX40 agonist ivuxolimab in advanced cancers. Profiling relied on immunoSEQ multiplex PCR, and the TCRdb table lists in-frame clones only, not all of them. The data show around 84,000 clones, with around 92% seen just once and 9.5% to 11% held by the top ten. The CDR3 is 13 residues long. Looked up from germline, CDR1 is SGHRS and CDR2 is YFSETQ. Trimming removed 7 bases at V and 0 bases at J, with 10 bases between. This clone was detected once. Sequences were derived from CD4+ or CD8+ T cells sorted from blood, sampled in a trial of the OX40 agonist ivuxolimab. The source is an adult with an advanced solid tumor such as melanoma, head and neck, liver or kidney cancer. The chain links TRBV5-1 to TRBJ1-1; maybe TRBD1 (6 bases). CDR3 protein: CASGQLMNTEAFF. CDR3 DNA sequence: TGCGCCAGCGGACAGTTGATGAACACTGAAGCTTTCTTT. Variable domain in full (rest from reference TRBV5-1 and TRBJ1-1): KAGVTQTPRYLIKTRGQQVTLSCSPISGHRSVSWYQQTPGQGLQFLFEYFSETQRNKGNFPGRFSGRQFSNSRSEMNVSTLELGDSALYLCASGQLMNTEAFFGQGTRLTVV.